The next 7 T cell receptor beta chains were all read from a single sample in a study of cytomegalovirus exposure and HLA in healthy donors. Primers included in the PCR were 60 Vbeta and 13 Jbeta primers. Profiled with immunoSEQ multiplex PCR; TCRdb holds only in-frame clones, not every one. The sample holds about 160,000 clones, around 80% seen once. Material: PBMCs. The receptors derive from a male donor in good health and CMV-seropositive.

This clone was recorded only once. The chain joins TRBV6-5 to TRBJ2-1, with D possibly TRBD1 on 6 matching bases. This CDR3 comprises 14 residues. V was clipped by 6 bases and J by 0 bases, with 9 bases between them. Germline values: CDR1 MNHEY, CDR2 SVGAGI. CDR3 loop: CASSQGSSYNEQFF. The CDR3 coding sequence is TGTGCCAGCAGCCAGGGGAGCTCCTACAATGAGCAGTTCTTC.

V gene TRBV5-1 combines with J gene TRBJ2-3; TRBD2 matches 9 bases. This CDR3 is 17 amino acids long. Looked up from germline, CDR1 is SGHRS and CDR2 is YFSETQ. The V and J ends lost 4 bases and 2 bases, in that order; junction bases with no gene match: 11. The CDR3 here is CASSRGGLAGSTDTQYF. CDR3 DNA sequence: TGCGCCAGCAGCCGAGGGGGGCTAGCGGGGTCCACAGATACGCAGTATTTT.

This clone has just one count. The chain has TRBV14 and TRBJ2-3, with a weak D call TRBD1 (5 bases). The V end was cut by 3 bases, the J end by 4 bases, with 20 bases between. Germline V gene sequence: CDR1 SGHDN, CDR2 FVKESK. This CDR3 has 17 residues. The CDR3 DNA sequence: TGTGCCAGCAGCCACCTAGAAGGGGCCTCGGTGTCAGATACGCAGTATTTT. It encodes CASSHLEGASVSDTQYF.

The rearrangement uses TRBV5-5 and TRBJ1-5; D not resolved. This CDR3 spans 14 amino acids. The germline V gene has CDR1 SGHKS and CDR2 YYEKEE (reference sequence). Trimming cost V 0 bases and J 9 bases, with 13 bases left between them. The CDR3 here is CASSLEGGSRPQHF. The CDR3 nucleotides read TGTGCCAGCAGCTTGGAAGGCGGGTCTCGGCCCCAGCATTTT.

This clone was counted between two and nine times. V usage is TRBV28 and J usage is TRBJ2-5; a weak D match, TRBD1 (6 bases). The length of the CDR3 is 14 residues. Germline V gives CDR1 MDHEN, CDR2 SYDVKM. Trimming cost V 4 bases and J 5 bases, with 14 bases left between them. The CDR3 DNA sequence: TGTGCCAGCAGTTCATCCGCAGGGGCGGAGACCCAGTACTTC. Translation: CASSSSAGAETQYF.

This clone was recorded only once. The rearrangement uses TRBV9 and TRBJ2-1; 12 nucleotides match TRBD2. V was clipped by 0 bases and J by 6 bases; unmatched bases: 10. Germline V gene data show CDR1 as SGDLS and CDR2 as YYNGEE. CDR3 size: 18 residues. CDR3 sequence: CASSVEPTSGRASNEQFF. CDR3 bases: TGTGCCAGCAGCGTAGAACCGACTAGCGGGAGAGCGAGCAATGAGCAGTTCTTC.

The V and J genes are TRBV30 and TRBJ2-5; TRBD1 agrees at 8 bases. Germline V gene data show CDR1 as GTSNPN and CDR2 as SVGIG (reference sequence). Trimming took 0 bases from V and 4 from J; bases not matched to a gene: 7. The CDR3 sequence is 15 residues long. The DNA of the CDR3 is TGTGCCTGGAGTGTACGGACAGGGCCTGTAGAGACCCAGTACTTC. Amino acids: CAWSVRTGPVETQYF. Complete variable domain (other parts from reference TRBV30 and TRBJ2-5): SQTIHQWPATLVQPVGSPLSLECTVEGTSNPNLYWYRQAAGRGLQLLFYSVGIGQISSEVPQNLSASRPQDRQFILSSKKLLLSDSGFYLCAWSVRTGPVETQYFGPGTRLLVL.